This TCR beta chain was captured in a study of cytomegalovirus exposure and HLA in healthy donors. This clone was found a few times. The CDR3 runs to 13 residues. Germline V CDR1 and CDR2: MNHNS, SASEGT. Trimming took off 1 base at V and 6 bases at J, with 9 bases between the two ends. Only in-frame clones appear in the TCRdb table, and some are missing; sequencing was by immunoSEQ multiplex PCR. Of about 130,000 clones in the sample, 89% were seen once. Sequencing was done on a sample of PBMCs. This clonotype was sampled from a young woman in good health and CMV-seronegative. The chain couples TRBV6-1 to TRBJ1-1, with no clear D. The DNA for the CDR3 is TGTGCCAGCAGTGAAGTGGCCCTCGCTGAAGCTTTCTTT. Residues: CASSEVALAEAFF.